This passage covers 8 T cell receptor beta chains from one sample sequenced in a study of blood T cell repertoires in COVID-19. Sequenced by immunoSEQ multiplex PCR; TCRdb stores in-frame clones only, minus some. The sample has 250,000 to 300,000 clones, roughly 80% seen once. The material sequenced was peripheral blood. The receptors here all came from a man between 60 and 75 years old with acute or convalescent COVID-19.

This clone has only one observation. This rearrangement joins TRBV18 to TRBJ2-7, with 8 bases that match TRBD1. From germline, CDR1 is KGHSH and CDR2 LQKENI. Trimming removed 5 bases from V and 5 bases from J; junction bases left unmatched: 5. This CDR3 region has 13 residues. The CDR3 coding sequence is TGTGCCAGCTCAGAGACAGGGGAAGACGAGCAGTACTTC. The encoded protein is CASSETGEDEQYF.

This sequence joins TRBV11-2 and TRBJ2-7, with D hard to call. The V end was cut by 1 base, the J end by 4 bases, with 8 bases between. The CDR3 loop spans 13 amino acids. Germline values: CDR1 SGHAT, CDR2 FQNNGV. The CDR3 DNA is TGTGCCAGCAGCTTAGGGGCAGGTTACGAGCAGTACTTC. Protein product: CASSLGAGYEQYF. Supplemented by reference TRBV11-2 and TRBJ2-7, the full variable domain reads EAGVAQSPRYKIIEKRQSVAFWCNPISGHATLYWYQQILGQGPKLLIQFQNNGVVDDSQLPKDRFSAERLKGVDSTLKIQPAKLEDSAVYLCASSLGAGYEQYFGPGTRLTVT.

V and J are TRBV6-5 and TRBJ2-7; 9 nucleotides line up with TRBD1. V was pared by 0 bases and J by 0 bases, with 3 bases of the junction left unmatched. The germline V gene encodes CDR1 MNHEY and CDR2 SVGAGI. CDR3 length equals 16 residues. The CDR3 nucleotides read TGTGCCAGCAGTTACTCGGGACAGGGAAGCTCCTACGAGCAGTACTTC. As protein: CASSYSGQGSSYEQYF.

The chain carries TRBV6-2 or TRBV6-3 and TRBJ1-1; 7 bases match TRBD1. The CDR3 contains 14 residues. Looked up from germline, CDR1 is MNHEY and CDR2 is SVGEGT. Trimming at V came to 6 bases and at J to 5 bases, leaving 9 bases not matched to a gene. DNA of the CDR3: TGTGCCAGCAGCATCCAGGGGGTCCGGACTGAAGCTTTCTTT. Protein product: CASSIQGVRTEAFF.

The rearrangement joins TRBV12-3 or TRBV12-4 to TRBJ2-2, with a tentative D call TRBD1 (7 bases). The CDR3 totals 13 residues. V lost 9 bases, J lost 6 bases, and 14 bases lay in between. The CDR3 DNA sequence: TGTGCCAGTCAGGGGGGCGGGTCCGGGGAGCTGTTTTTT. Translated, it gives CASQGGGSGELFF.

V and J are TRBV14 and TRBJ2-1; 7 bases fit TRBD2. After removal of 4 bases from V and 2 bases from J, the junction contained 8 bases not matched to a gene. This CDR3 contains 16 residues. CDR1 is SGHDN and CDR2 is FVKESK in the germline V gene. This CDR3 is CASSRERGRAYNEQFF. CDR3 DNA sequence: TGTGCCAGCAGCCGCGAGCGGGGCAGGGCCTACAATGAGCAGTTCTTC.

This clone was detected once. The chain uses TRBV10-3 and TRBJ2-5; D might be TRBD1 (6 bases). Germline values: CDR1 ENHRY, CDR2 SYGVKD. Trimming stripped 3 bases from V and 3 bases from J, with 11 bases between. The CDR3 runs to 14 residues. The chain's CDR3 is CAISDSNREETQYF. In DNA form, the CDR3 reads TGTGCCATCAGTGATTCGAACAGGGAAGAGACCCAGTACTTC.

The chain uses TRBV12-3 or TRBV12-4 and TRBJ1-2; TRBD1 matches at 7 bases. This CDR3 is 13 amino acids long. V lost 4 bases and J lost 9; bases outside the gene matches: 8. The CDR3 sequence is CASSSYRGGSYTF. The CDR3 DNA sequence: TGTGCCAGCAGTTCCTACAGGGGCGGGAGCTACACCTTC.